This entry lists 11 T cell receptor beta chains sequenced from one sample in a study of blood T cell repertoires in COVID-19. Repertoires were generated with immunoSEQ multiplex PCR, while TCRdb's copy carries only in-frame clones and drops some. The sample gives roughly 110,000 clones, approximately 81% of which show up once; roughly 1.5% is in the top ten. The specimen sequenced was peripheral blood. Receptors originate from a man in his forties with acute or convalescent COVID-19.

This clone has just one count. V is TRBV5-1 and J is TRBJ2-3; 12 positions agree with TRBD2. This CDR3 is 15 amino acids long. Germline V gives CDR1 SGHRS, CDR2 YFSETQ. V shed 4 bases, J shed 7 bases, and the junction held 7 bases outside the gene matches. The CDR3 protein is CASSRTSGGPHTQYF. The CDR3 DNA reads TGCGCCAGCAGCCGAACTAGCGGGGGGCCCCATACGCAGTATTTT.

This rearrangement joins TRBV14 to TRBJ1-6; 7 positions agree with TRBD1. The germline CDR1 and CDR2 sequences are SGHDN and FVKESK. V shed 0 bases, J shed 7 bases, and the junction held 15 bases outside the gene matches. The CDR3 is made up of 19 amino acids. This chain's CDR3 is CASSQDPPGGAGGNSPLHF. Here the CDR3 DNA reads TGTGCCAGCAGCCAAGACCCGCCAGGGGGAGCAGGGGGGAATTCACCCCTCCACTTT.

This clone was observed once. This sequence joins TRBV5-8 and TRBJ2-3; D not resolved. The CDR3 consists of 15 residues. V shed 4 bases and J shed 0 bases, with 12 bases lying between them. In germline, CDR1 is SGHTS, CDR2 YDEGEE. The CDR3 sequence: CASSLLGRSTDTQYF. The DNA for the CDR3 is TGTGCCAGCAGCCTCCTGGGCAGGAGCACAGATACGCAGTATTTT.

The rearrangement joins TRBV21-1 to TRBJ2-2; TRBD2 reflects the table's D call only, with no check against the DNA. TRBV21-1 counts as a pseudogene. The CDR3 covers 18 residues. The CDR3 DNA reads TGTGCCAGCAGCAAAGCAGGAGCGGGGGGGTCAAACACCGGGGAGCTGTTTTTT. Translation gives CASSKAGAGGSNTGELFF.

The rearrangement joins TRBV5-4 to TRBJ2-6; 8 nucleotides match TRBD1. V was clipped by 5 bases and J by 4 bases; unmatched bases: 11. The CDR3 is 17 amino acids. CDR1 and CDR2 (germline): SGHNT, YYREEE (reference sequence). The CDR3 DNA is TGTGCCAGCAGGGCCGGGACAGGCCTCGGAGGGGCCAACGTCCTGACTTTC. It yields the protein CASRAGTGLGGANVLTF.

V is TRBV10-1 and J is TRBJ1-4, with D unresolved. The CDR3 length is 14 residues. Looked up from germline, CDR1 is WNHNN and CDR2 is SYGVQD (reference sequence). V was clipped by 3 bases and J by 8 bases, with 13 bases between them. CDR3 sequence reads: CASSDPHLREKLFF. As DNA, the CDR3 is TGCGCCAGCAGTGATCCCCACCTGCGGGAAAAACTGTTTTTT.

The chain employs TRBV11-2 and TRBJ2-1; D perhaps matches TRBD1 (6 bases). Germline values: CDR1 SGHAT, CDR2 FQNNGV. This CDR3 is 14 amino acids long. V lost 4 bases, J lost 10 bases, and 17 bases lay in between. In DNA form, the CDR3 reads TGTGCCAGCAGCTCGGACAGAGGGGTGGGGGAGCAGTTCTTC. This encodes CASSSDRGVGEQFF.

This chain connects TRBV4-3 to TRBJ1-2; 7 bases fit TRBD1. V lost 4 bases to trimming and J lost 4 bases; unmatched junction nucleotides: 6. Germline V lookup: CDR1 LGHNA, CDR2 YSLEER. The CDR3 is 14 residues long. CDR3 amino acids: CASSRTSGGYGYTF. CDR3 nucleotides: TGCGCCAGCAGCCGAACGTCAGGGGGCTATGGCTACACCTTC.

The chain couples TRBV30 to TRBJ1-6; D is ambiguous. The CDR3 loop spans 13 amino acids. Germline values: CDR1 GTSNPN, CDR2 SVGIG (reference sequence). The V gene lost 5 bases and the J gene lost 7 bases, with 12 bases spanning the gap. The CDR3 nucleotides read TGTGCCTGGGGGTCCAGAGGCAATTCACCCCTCCACTTT. This translates into CAWGSRGNSPLHF.

The CDR3 sequence: CASSLDSYNEQFF. Written as DNA, the CDR3 is TGTGCCAGCAGCTTGGACAGCTACAATGAGCAGTTCTTC. The chain employs TRBV5-5 and TRBJ2-1, with unresolved D. The ends were cut back, 0 bases at V and 3 bases at J, with 4 bases in the middle. CDR3 length: 13 residues. CDR1 SGHKS and CDR2 YYEKEE come from the germline V gene (reference sequence).

The CDR3 nucleotides are TGTGCCAGCTCACCTAGAACCCCCCAGGGGCCCACTGAAGCTTTCTTT. Translation: CASSPRTPQGPTEAFF. V usage is TRBV18 and J usage is TRBJ1-1, with a tentative D call TRBD1 (6 bases). Trimming shortened V by 3 bases and J by 4 bases, and 18 bases separated the two germline ends. Germline values: CDR1 KGHSH, CDR2 LQKENI. The CDR3 extends over 16 amino acids.